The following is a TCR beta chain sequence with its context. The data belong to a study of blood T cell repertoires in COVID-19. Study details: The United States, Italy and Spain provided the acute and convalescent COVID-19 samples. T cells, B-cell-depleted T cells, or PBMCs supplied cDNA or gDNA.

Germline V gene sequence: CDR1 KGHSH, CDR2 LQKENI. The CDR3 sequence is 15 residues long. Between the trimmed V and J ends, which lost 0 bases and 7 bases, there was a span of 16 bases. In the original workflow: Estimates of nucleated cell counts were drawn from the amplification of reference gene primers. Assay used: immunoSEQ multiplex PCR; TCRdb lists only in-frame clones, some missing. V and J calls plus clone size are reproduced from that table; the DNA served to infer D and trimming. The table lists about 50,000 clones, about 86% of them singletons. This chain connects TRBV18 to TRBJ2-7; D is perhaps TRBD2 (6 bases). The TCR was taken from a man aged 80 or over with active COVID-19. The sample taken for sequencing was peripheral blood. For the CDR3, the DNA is TGTGCCAGCTCACCACCGACTAGGGATGGGCTTGAGCAGTACTTC. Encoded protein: CASSPPTRDGLEQYF.